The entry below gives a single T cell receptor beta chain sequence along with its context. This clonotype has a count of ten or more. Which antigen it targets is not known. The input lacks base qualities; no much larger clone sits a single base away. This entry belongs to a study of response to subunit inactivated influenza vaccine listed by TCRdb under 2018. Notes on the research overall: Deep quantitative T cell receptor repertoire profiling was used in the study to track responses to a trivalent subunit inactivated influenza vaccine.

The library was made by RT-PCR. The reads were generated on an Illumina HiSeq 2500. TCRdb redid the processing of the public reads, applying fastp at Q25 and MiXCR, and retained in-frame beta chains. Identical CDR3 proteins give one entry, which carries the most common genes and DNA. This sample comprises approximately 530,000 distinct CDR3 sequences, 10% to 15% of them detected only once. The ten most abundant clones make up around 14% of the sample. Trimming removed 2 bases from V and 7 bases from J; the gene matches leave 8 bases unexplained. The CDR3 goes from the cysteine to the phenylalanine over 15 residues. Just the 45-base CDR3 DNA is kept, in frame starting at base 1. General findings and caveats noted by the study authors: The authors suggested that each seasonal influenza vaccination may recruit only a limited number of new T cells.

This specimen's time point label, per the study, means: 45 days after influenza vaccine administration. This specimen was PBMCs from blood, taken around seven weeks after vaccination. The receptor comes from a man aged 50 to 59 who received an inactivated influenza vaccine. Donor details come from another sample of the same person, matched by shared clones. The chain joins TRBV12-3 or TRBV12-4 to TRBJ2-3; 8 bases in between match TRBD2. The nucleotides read TGTGCCAGCAGTTTATCCAGCGGGAGTTTAAATACGCAGTATTTT. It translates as CASSLSSGSLNTQYF.